This TCR beta chain was sequenced for a study of blood T cells in healthy people across ages. This clonotype has a single count. The germline gives CDR1 SQVTM, CDR2 ANQGSEA. Trimming took 0 bases from V and 7 from J, leaving 24 bases between them. This CDR3 has 17 residues. PCR was performed a second time for about 6 to 11 cycles using a sample-barcoded 5' primer and a J-beta primer mix. TCRdb re-called the 5' RACE reads through MiXCR, storing one row per CDR3 protein. Among 1 million or so distinct CDR3 sequences listed, 45% were seen once. The sample comprised blood. The source of this sequence is a woman aged 55-70 years in good health. The gene calls are TRBV29-1 and TRBJ1-2; TRBD1 might be the D (6 bases). In DNA, the CDR3 is TGCAGCGTTGAAGATATGAGGACCGGCAGGGGCCCTCGTGGCTACACCTTC. Amino acids: CSVEDMRTGRGPRGYTF.